These 6 T cell receptor beta chains were all obtained from the same sample, sequenced in a study of blood T cell repertoires in COVID-19. Repertoires were generated with immunoSEQ multiplex PCR, while TCRdb's copy carries only in-frame clones and drops some. Counted here are 180,000 or so clones, approximately 83% occurring once; the ten biggest clones make up about 2.7%. Sequencing used peripheral blood. These receptors were obtained from a human donor with acute or convalescent COVID-19. The donor label of this sample is uncertain.

This rearrangement joins TRBV30 to TRBJ2-1; 12 nucleotides align to TRBD2. The CDR3 has 14 amino acids. The J segment lost 10 bases and the V segment lost 3 bases, leaving 7 bases of the junction unmatched. Per germline, CDR1 GTSNPN and CDR2 SVGIG (reference sequence). CDR3 bases: TGTGCCTGGAGGTCTAGCGGGGGGGCGTGGGAGCAGTTCTTC. This gives the protein CAWRSSGGAWEQFF. Full variable domain (remainder filled in from reference TRBV30 and TRBJ2-1): SQTIHQWPATLVQPVGSPLSLECTVEGTSNPNLYWYRQAAGRGLQLLFYSVGIGQISSEVPQNLSASRPQDRQFILSSKKLLLSDSGFYLCAWRSSGGAWEQFFGPGTRLTVL.

A few counts support this clone. The conserved final phenylalanine or tryptophan is absent from the CDR3, which likely points to a read error. The DNA is left out, because the CDR3 cannot be placed on it with certainty; the CDR3 is given as TCRdb lists it. This rearrangement joins TRBV10-1 to TRBJ1-2; the D call of TRBD1 is as the table states it, not checked on the DNA. The CDR3 adds up to 14 amino acids, both ends counted. Per the germline V gene, CDR1 is WNHNN and CDR2 is SYGVQD (reference sequence). CDR3 in amino acids: CASSDPVYRGEVVL.

This chain joins TRBV18 and TRBJ1-1; 7 bases line up with TRBD1. This CDR3 contains 14 residues. V was clipped by 3 bases and J by 6 bases; unmatched bases: 7. Germline lookup yields CDR1 KGHSH and CDR2 LQKENI. The CDR3 sequence: CASSPDRIAPEAFF. DNA of the CDR3: TGTGCCAGCTCACCGGACAGGATCGCACCTGAAGCTTTCTTT. The full variable domain, completed using reference TRBV18 and TRBJ1-1, is NAGVMQNPRHLVRRRGQEARLRCSPMKGHSHVYWYRQLPEEGLKFMVYLQKENIIDESGMPKERFSAEFPKEGPSILRIQQVVRGDSAAYFCASSPDRIAPEAFFGQGTRLTVV.

In its sample, this clone was seen once. The chain combines TRBV9 with TRBJ2-3; D not certain. The ends were cut back, 3 bases at V and 9 bases at J, with 14 bases in the middle. The CDR3 is 13 residues long. Germline CDR1 is SGDLS and CDR2 is YYNGEE. DNA for the CDR3: TGTGCCAGCAGCGCCTCGACACAGATAACGCAGTATTTT. Translated: CASSASTQITQYF.

The V and J genes are TRBV5-1 and TRBJ2-6; D is ambiguous. Per the germline V gene, CDR1 is SGHRS and CDR2 is YFSETQ. CDR3 length equals 16 residues. V lost 4 bases and J lost 1, with 12 bases in between. CDR3 loop: CASSPRASSGANVLTF. The CDR3 DNA sequence: TGCGCCAGCAGCCCGAGAGCCTCTTCTGGGGCCAACGTCCTGACTTTC.

The rearrangement joins TRBV14 to TRBJ1-4; D is perhaps TRBD1 (5 bases). V was clipped by 2 bases and J by 3 bases, with 16 bases between them. Germline loops: CDR1 SGHDN, CDR2 FVKESK. CDR3 length equals 17 residues. This chain's CDR3 is CASSQPRQGTANEKLFF. The CDR3 coding sequence is TGTGCCAGCAGCCAACCACGCCAGGGAACGGCTAATGAAAAACTGTTTTTT.